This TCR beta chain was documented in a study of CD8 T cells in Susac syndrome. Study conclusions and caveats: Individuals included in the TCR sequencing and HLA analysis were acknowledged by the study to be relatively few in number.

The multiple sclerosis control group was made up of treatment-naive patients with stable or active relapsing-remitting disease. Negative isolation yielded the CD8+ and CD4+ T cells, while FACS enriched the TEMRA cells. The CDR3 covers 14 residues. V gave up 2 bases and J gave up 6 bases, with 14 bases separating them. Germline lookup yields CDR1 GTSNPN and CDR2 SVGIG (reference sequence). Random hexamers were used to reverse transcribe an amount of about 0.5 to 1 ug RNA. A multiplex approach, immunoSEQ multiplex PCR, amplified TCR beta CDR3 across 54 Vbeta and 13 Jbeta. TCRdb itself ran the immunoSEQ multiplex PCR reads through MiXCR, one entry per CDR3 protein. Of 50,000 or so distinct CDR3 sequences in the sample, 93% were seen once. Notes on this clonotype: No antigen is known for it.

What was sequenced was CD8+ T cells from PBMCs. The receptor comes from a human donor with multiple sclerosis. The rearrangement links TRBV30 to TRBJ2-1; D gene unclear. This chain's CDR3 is CAWSLASTANEQFF. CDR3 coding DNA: TGTGCCTGGAGTCTCGCGAGTACTGCCAATGAGCAGTTCTTC.